One and the same sample provided the 11 T cell receptor beta chains below, sequenced in a study of Graves' ophthalmopathy and Graves' hyperthyroidism. Scientists amplified the TCR beta CDR3 regions from RNA transcripts. HTBI primers served in a first-round RT-PCR, which a second-round multiplex PCR followed. TCRdb processed the multiplex PCR reads anew with MiXCR; each CDR3 protein has one entry. The table lists a few hundred thousand distinct CDR3 sequences, about 35% of them singletons. The sequenced material came from peripheral blood or thyroid tissue (not recorded which). Receptors originate from an adult man with Graves' hyperthyroidism.

This clonotype was counted ten times or more. The rearrangement uses TRBV2 and TRBJ1-1, with D perhaps matching TRBD1 (6 bases). With 7 bases removed from V and 4 bases from J, the gap between germline ends came to 19 bases. Germline assignment: CDR1 SNHLY and CDR2 FYNNEI. This CDR3 contains 15 residues. CDR3 nucleotides: TGTGCCAGCACTATAACGGTGGGGGGGCCCACTGAAGCTTTCTTT. Protein product: CASTITVGGPTEAFF. Combining the CDR3 with reference TRBV2 and TRBJ1-1 gives the whole variable domain EPEVTQTPSHQVTQMGQEVILRCVPISNHLYFYWYRQILGQKVEFLVSFYNNEISEKSEIFDDQFSVERPDGSNFTLKIRSTKLEDSAMYFCASTITVGGPTEAFFGQGTRLTVV.

The rearrangement links TRBV7-9 to TRBJ1-5; D perhaps matches TRBD1 (5 bases). Germline V gene sequence: CDR1 SEHNR, CDR2 FQNEAQ (reference sequence). Trimming pared 3 bases from V and 1 base from J, leaving 22 bases between. CDR3 size: 19 residues. The CDR3 loop reads CASSLRSVGVGTSNQPQHF. CDR3 nucleotides: TGTGCCAGCAGCTTGCGTAGTGTGGGGGTGGGGACCAGCAATCAGCCCCAGCATTTT.

The V call is TRBV2, the J call TRBJ1-2, with 9 positions matching TRBD1. The germline V gene encodes CDR1 SNHLY and CDR2 FYNNEI. The CDR3 has 15 residues. V shed 6 bases and J 4 bases; nucleotides not matched to a gene: 9. DNA for the CDR3: TGTGCCAGCAGCTTGCGGGACAGGGCTTCCTATGGCTACACCTTC. Amino acid sequence: CASSLRDRASYGYTF.

This clonotype was observed a few times. The chain links TRBV24-1 to TRBJ1-5, with D perhaps TRBD1 (5 bases). Germline V lookup: CDR1 KGHDR, CDR2 SFDVKD. The V gene lost 5 bases and the J gene lost 1 base, with 11 bases spanning the gap. This CDR3 has 15 residues. The CDR3 nucleotides are TGTGCCACCAGTGCTTCAGGGTCAAGCAATCAGCCCCAGCATTTT. Its protein product is CATSASGSSNQPQHF.

This clonotype has at least ten counts. This sequence joins TRBV10-3 and TRBJ1-5; tentatively, D is TRBD1 (6 bases). The CDR3 is 14 amino acids. Trimming took off 6 bases at V and 3 bases at J, with 12 bases between the two ends. CDR1 is ENHRY and CDR2 is SYGVKD in the germline V gene. The CDR3 DNA reads as TGTGCCATCAGACCACAGGGTATCAATCAGCCCCAGCATTTT. Protein product: CAIRPQGINQPQHF.

In its sample, this clonotype was seen a few times. J is TRBJ2-7 and V is TRBV27; 8 bases align to TRBD1. The CDR3 runs to 15 residues. Germline trimming cut 6 bases from V and 2 bases from J; bases unmatched to any gene: 9. In germline, CDR1 is MNHEY, CDR2 SMNVEV (reference sequence). The CDR3 here is CASSPTGAYTYEQYF. The CDR3 DNA reads as TGTGCCAGCAGCCCGACAGGGGCCTATACCTACGAGCAGTACTTC.

Many counts were recorded for this clonotype. This chain connects TRBV10-2 to TRBJ1-1; TRBD1 agrees at 9 bases. The CDR3 is 14 residues long. Germline V lookup: CDR1 WSHSY, CDR2 SAAADI. The ends lost 6 bases at V and 1 base at J; junction bases unmatched: 3. The CDR3 reads CASRQGAENTEAFF. The CDR3 region has the DNA TGCGCCAGCAGACAGGGGGCCGAGAACACTGAAGCTTTCTTT.

There are many counts of this clonotype. The CDR3 spells CASTPTTKSQETQYF. The CDR3 nucleotides read TGTGCCAGCACCCCGACTACTAAGTCTCAAGAGACCCAGTACTTC. The rearrangement links TRBV9 to TRBJ2-5; D may be TRBD2 (5 bases). This CDR3 comprises 15 residues. V lost 6 bases and J lost 2, with 17 bases in between. Germline-derived CDR1 and CDR2 are SGDLS and YYNGEE.

DNA for the CDR3: TGTGCCAGCAGCTCAACAGGGGGCGCGGGGGAGCTGTTTTTT. As protein: CASSSTGGAGELFF. The chain couples TRBV7-3 to TRBJ2-2; 9 nucleotides agree with TRBD1. The CDR3 has 14 residues. Germline values: CDR1 SGHTA, CDR2 FQGTGA. The ends lost 4 bases at V and 8 bases at J; junction bases unmatched: 5.

As concerns this clonotype: This may be a read error, as it is one base from a much larger clone. The chain couples TRBV6-5 to TRBJ1-2, with D maybe TRBD1 (5 bases). The germline CDR1 and CDR2 sequences are MNHEY and SVGAGI. This CDR3 region has 13 residues. V dropped 4 bases and J dropped 2 bases, with 8 bases sitting between them. CDR3 residues: CASSWGSNYGYTF. Written as DNA, the CDR3 is TGTGCCAGCAGTTGGGGCAGCAACTATGGCTACACCTTC.

V is TRBV20-1 and J is TRBJ2-6, with D perhaps matching TRBD2 (5 bases). The length of the CDR3 is 14 residues. The ends were cut back, 4 bases at V and 5 bases at J, with 12 bases in the middle. Germline loops: CDR1 DFQATT, CDR2 SNEGSKA (reference sequence). The CDR3 DNA reads as TGCAGTGCTATTTCGGGGAGTCGGGCCAACGTCCTGACTTTC. This translates into CSAISGSRANVLTF.